This entry is about one T cell receptor (beta chain). The antigen is unknown. This sample stems from a study of T cell responses to AZD1222 COVID-19 vaccine. Study at large: Combined were second doses at about 4 or about 12 weeks.

The CDR3 runs to 13 residues. In germline, CDR1 is SGDLS, CDR2 YYNGEE. The germline V and J ends were trimmed by 0 bases and 2 bases, with 5 bases remaining between them. Study-wide points: Reportedly, nearly half of unique spike TCRs recognized epitopes outside B.1.351/B.1.1.7 mutations. The number of AZD1222 recipients seropositive at baseline was only five to seven.

Repertoires were generated with immunoSEQ multiplex PCR, while TCRdb's copy carries only in-frame clones and drops some. Of about 100,000 clones in the sample, 90% were seen once. The clonotype was recovered from an adult in good health. The chain links TRBV9 to TRBJ2-5; D not certain. Sequenced here: peripheral blood, sampled on day 0 of AZD1222 vaccination. CDR3 loop: CASSVDWQETQYF. The CDR3 DNA reads as TGTGCCAGCAGCGTAGATTGGCAAGAGACCCAGTACTTC.